The 14 T cell receptor beta chains given below trace back to one sample, sequenced in a study of blood T cell repertoires in COVID-19. TCRdb's table, derived via immunoSEQ multiplex PCR, lists solely in-frame clones and lacks some. The sample has 100,000 or so clones, around 89% seen once; the top ten hold around 32%. Sample: peripheral blood. Receptors were obtained from a woman aged 80 or over with acute or convalescent COVID-19.

This chain uses TRBV7-9 with TRBJ1-2; D is uncertain. Germline V gene data show CDR1 as SEHNR and CDR2 as FQNEAQ (reference sequence). The CDR3 consists of 16 residues. V lost 5 bases, J lost 8 bases, and 24 bases lay in between. The CDR3 DNA reads TGTGCCAGCAGCCCCGAGGAGCGATTGGCCTCTCGGGGCTACACCTTC. Amino acids: CASSPEERLASRGYTF.

The chain couples TRBV18 to TRBJ1-2, with D hard to call. Germline loops: CDR1 KGHSH, CDR2 LQKENI. The germline V and J ends were trimmed by 4 bases and 8 bases, with 14 bases remaining between them. The CDR3 runs 13 residues. As DNA, the CDR3 is TGTGCCAGCTCACGGGCCAAGCGGCACGGCTACACCTTC. Its protein is CASSRAKRHGYTF.

This rearrangement joins TRBV7-3 to TRBJ1-1; tentative D call: TRBD1 (6 bases). This CDR3 has 14 residues. CDR1 is SGHTA and CDR2 is FQGTGA in the germline V gene. Trimming left V 0 bases short and J 1 base short, with 6 bases between. The CDR3, as DNA: TGTGCCAGCAGCTTAACAGGGGGGAACACTGAAGCTTTCTTT. Its translation: CASSLTGGNTEAFF. The full variable domain, its missing parts supplied by reference TRBV7-3 and TRBJ1-1, is GAGVSQTPSNKVTEKGKYVELRCDPISGHTALYWYRQSLGQGPEFLIYFQGTGAADDSGLPNDRFFAVRPEGSVSTLKIQRTERGDSAVYLCASSLTGGNTEAFFGQGTRLTVV.

The chain couples TRBV29-1 to TRBJ2-3, with D perhaps TRBD1 (6 bases). V was trimmed by 5 bases and J by 0 bases, leaving 12 bases between them. The CDR3 sequence is 14 residues long. Germline values: CDR1 SQVTM, CDR2 ANQGSEA. The DNA for the CDR3 is TGCAGCGTTTTGGGGCAGGGGAGCACAGATACGCAGTATTTT. It codes for CSVLGQGSTDTQYF.

This rearrangement joins TRBV5-6 to TRBJ2-2; 8 bases line up with TRBD1. V lost 3 bases and J lost 0; bases outside the gene matches: 7. The V gene's germline CDR1 is SGHDT and CDR2 YYEEEE. CDR3 length equals 17 residues. In DNA form, the CDR3 reads TGTGCCAGCAGCTCAGAGAGGGACAGGACGAACACCGGGGAGCTGTTTTTT. This gives the protein CASSSERDRTNTGELFF.

The DNA for the CDR3 is TGCGCCAGCAGCTTCCGAGCCTCTAGCCGTCCTGATACGCAGTATTTT. Protein sequence: CASSFRASSRPDTQYF. This chain links TRBV5-1 with TRBJ2-3; tentative D call: TRBD2 (5 bases). Germline V gene sequence: CDR1 SGHRS, CDR2 YFSETQ. With 2 bases removed from V and 6 bases from J, the gap between germline ends came to 19 bases. This CDR3 spans 16 amino acids.

The V and J genes are TRBV18 and TRBJ2-6; TRBD2 is a possible D gene (5 bases). The CDR3 length is 19 residues. CDR1 is KGHSH and CDR2 is LQKENI in the germline V gene. Trimming shortened V by 3 bases and J by 2 bases, and 20 bases separated the two germline ends. CDR3 sequence: CASSPSREGRWAGANVLTF. Here the CDR3 DNA reads TGTGCCAGCTCACCCTCCCGAGAAGGGAGATGGGCTGGGGCCAACGTCCTGACTTTC.

The chain recombines TRBV4-1 with TRBJ1-2; 7 nucleotides align to TRBD1. V shed 0 bases, J shed 4 bases, and the junction held 8 bases outside the gene matches. The CDR3 consists of 16 residues. Germline CDR1 MGHRA, CDR2 YSYEKL. The CDR3 nucleotides read TGCGCCAGCAGCCAAGATTTTGGACAGGCGACCTATGGCTACACCTTC. Its translation: CASSQDFGQATYGYTF.

CDR3 nucleotides: TGTGCCATCAGTGAGTCGGCGACAGGGAACTACGAGCAGTACTTC. As protein: CAISESATGNYEQYF. The chain carries TRBV10-3 and TRBJ2-7, with 7 bases aligning to TRBD1. The junction had 5 bases not matched to a gene; V was cut back by 0 bases and J by 3 bases. Germline CDR1 is ENHRY and CDR2 is SYGVKD. This CDR3 has 15 residues.

The rearrangement links TRBV3-1 (or the pseudogene TRBV3-2) to TRBJ2-5, with 14 bases lining up with TRBD2. CDR3 length equals 17 residues. Germline V gene data show CDR1 as LGHDT and CDR2 as YNNKEL (reference sequence). With 4 bases clipped from V and 5 bases from J, the junction kept 9 bases outside the gene matches. CDR3 region: CASSLYSTSGGAETQYF. The CDR3 region has the DNA TGTGCCAGCAGCCTCTACTCGACTAGCGGGGGGGCGGAGACCCAGTACTTC.

The chain uses TRBV7-2 and TRBJ2-1; D is possibly TRBD2 (5 bases). CDR1 and CDR2 (germline): SGHTA, FQGNSA. Deletions cut 4 bases from V and 10 bases from J, with 17 bases between. This CDR3 spans 14 amino acids. In DNA form, the CDR3 reads TGTGCCAGCAGCTCAGAGGCGGGTCTACCGGAGCAGTTCTTC. As protein: CASSSEAGLPEQFF.

The V gene is TRBV7-9, the J gene TRBJ2-2; no clear D. Germline values: CDR1 SEHNR, CDR2 FQNEAQ (reference sequence). The CDR3 is 14 residues long. Trimming left V 6 bases short and J 2 bases short, with 10 bases between. The CDR3 bases are TGTGCCAGCAGTCCTCAGGTCAACACCGGGGAGCTGTTTTTT. Its translation: CASSPQVNTGELFF.

The V and J genes are TRBV27 and TRBJ1-4; 8 bases match TRBD1. Germline-derived CDR1 and CDR2 are MNHEY and SMNVEV (reference sequence). V shed 5 bases and J 4 bases; nucleotides not matched to a gene: 12. CDR3 length: 17 amino acids. The CDR3 reads CASSPRTGFPLNEKLFF. CDR3 coding DNA: TGTGCCAGCAGTCCCCGGACAGGGTTCCCCCTTAATGAAAAACTGTTTTTT.

Note on this clone: Other DNA sequences of this sample code for an identical CDR3. The chain links TRBV9 to TRBJ1-1; D perhaps matches TRBD1 (6 bases). The CDR3 consists of 14 residues. V was shortened by 3 bases and J by 2 bases, with 11 bases between the two germline ends. In germline, CDR1 is SGDLS, CDR2 YYNGEE. The CDR3 here is CASSAGQINTEAFF. CDR3 sequence (DNA): TGTGCCAGCAGCGCCGGACAGATTAACACTGAAGCTTTCTTT.